What follows are 9 T cell receptor beta chains derived from one specimen sequenced in a study of OX40 agonist ivuxolimab in advanced cancers. Using immunoSEQ multiplex PCR, the repertoire was profiled, and TCRdb retains in-frame clones only, with some absent. This table has 15,000 to 20,000 clones, 80% to 90% appearing once. Sample: CD4+ or CD8+ T cells sorted from blood, taken in a trial of the OX40 agonist ivuxolimab. Receptor source: an adult with an advanced solid tumor such as melanoma, head and neck, liver or kidney cancer.

This clone was seen just once. This rearrangement joins TRBV7-8 to TRBJ2-5, with TRBD2 identical over 11 bases. The V and J ends lost 6 bases and 5 bases, in that order; junction bases with no gene match: 11. The germline gives CDR1 SGHVS, CDR2 FQNEAQ. There are 16 residues in the CDR3. CDR3 sequence reads: CASRTLAGVSSETQYF. DNA of the CDR3: TGTGCCAGCAGAACACTAGCGGGAGTGTCTAGTGAGACCCAGTACTTC.

This rearrangement joins TRBV29-1 to TRBJ2-7; D unclear. Germline loops: CDR1 SQVTM, CDR2 ANQGSEA. The V and J ends lost 8 bases and 0 bases respectively, with 17 bases between them. The CDR3 is 14 amino acids. The DNA of the CDR3 is TGCAGCCCGAAAGAAAAGCGCTACTCCTACGAGCAGTACTTC. The encoded protein is CSPKEKRYSYEQYF.

This sequence joins TRBV13 and TRBJ2-7, with 10 positions matching TRBD2. The germline V gene encodes CDR1 PRHDT and CDR2 FYEKMQ (reference sequence). The CDR3 is 15 amino acids. J gave up 1 base and V 2 bases, and 2 bases lay outside the gene matches. The CDR3 region has the DNA TGTGCCAGCAGCTTACGGACTAGCGGTTCCTACGAGCAGTACTTC. Amino acid sequence: CASSLRTSGSYEQYF.

The chain combines TRBV5-6 with TRBJ2-7; the D gene is possibly TRBD2 (5 bases). Germline V gives CDR1 SGHDT, CDR2 YYEEEE. CDR3 size: 13 residues. Trimming removed 5 bases from V and 5 bases from J, with 14 bases in between. The CDR3 sequence is CASSLNGVNEQYF. The CDR3 DNA is TGTGCCAGCAGTCTAAACGGGGTGAACGAGCAGTACTTC.

The genes are TRBV29-1 and TRBJ2-5, with D perhaps matching TRBD2 (7 bases). V shed 3 bases and J shed 5 bases, with 19 bases lying between them. Germline V lookup: CDR1 SQVTM, CDR2 ANQGSEA. The CDR3 is 15 residues long. CDR3 residues: CSVEAGRGRWETQYF. The DNA of the CDR3 is TGCAGCGTTGAGGCGGGGAGGGGGAGGTGGGAGACCCAGTACTTC.

The J gene is TRBJ2-3, the V gene TRBV6-4; no definite D call. The ends were cut back, 1 base at V and 4 bases at J, with 9 bases in the middle. Germline assignment: CDR1 MRHNA and CDR2 SNTAGT. CDR3 length equals 14 residues. The CDR3 sequence is CASSDYGRSDTQYF. DNA of the CDR3: TGTGCCAGCAGTGACTACGGACGTTCAGATACGCAGTATTTT.

V and J are TRBV5-4 and TRBJ2-7; 9 bases line up with TRBD2. The length of the CDR3 is 15 residues. V dropped 1 base and J dropped 6; count of bases not matched to a gene: 8. In germline, CDR1 is SGHNT, CDR2 YYREEE (reference sequence). The CDR3 DNA reads TGTGCCAGCAGCTTGTACGTTGGTAGCGGGAGCGAGCAGTACTTC. This encodes CASSLYVGSGSEQYF.

J is TRBJ1-2 and V is TRBV6-5; TRBD1 agrees at 8 bases. V was pared by 4 bases and J by 3 bases, with 7 bases of the junction left unmatched. CDR1 and CDR2 from the germline V gene are MNHEY and SVGAGI. The CDR3 is made up of 15 amino acids. The CDR3 DNA sequence: TGTGCCAGCAGTTGGCCGGGACAGGTGGACTATGGCTACACCTTC. Translation: CASSWPGQVDYGYTF.

The V gene is TRBV6-4, the J gene TRBJ2-1, with 8 bases fitting TRBD1. Germline CDR1 is MRHNA and CDR2 is SNTAGT. The ends lost 9 bases at V and 5 bases at J; junction bases unmatched: 18. CDR3 length: 17 amino acids. The DNA for the CDR3 is TGTGCCAGGCGCTTTAATAGCCGGACAGGGTGGGACAATGAGCAGTTCTTC. This codes for CARRFNSRTGWDNEQFF.